This T cell receptor beta chain was obtained from a study of blood T cell repertoires in COVID-19. For the study at large: The analysed material was cDNA or gDNA that came from T cells, B-cell-depleted T cells, or PBMCs.

This CDR3 region has 12 residues. Trimming removed 5 bases at V and 4 bases at J, with 5 bases between. Germline V gene lookup returns CDR1 MDHEN and CDR2 SYDVKM. This clone was seen only once. The study recruited people aged about 18 to 90 years across 20 to 30 US areas. Original handling: Estimated nucleated cell counts came from reference gene primer amplification. Clones were read by immunoSEQ multiplex PCR, and TCRdb kept only the in-frame ones, dropping some. The V and J calls and clone size were taken over from that table, and D and trimming were inferred from the DNA. The data show 300,000 or so clones, 75% to 95% seen once.

This receptor was taken from a woman younger than 45 who had recovered from COVID-19. The sequenced sample was PBMCs or T cells enriched from blood (not recorded which). This chain links TRBV28 with TRBJ1-4; perhaps TRBD1 as D (5 bases). CDR3 sequence: CASSRGNEKLFF. CDR3 sequence (DNA): TGTGCCAGCAGTAGGGGTAATGAAAAACTGTTTTTT. Using reference TRBV28 and TRBJ1-4 for the parts outside the CDR3, the full variable domain is DVKVTQSSRYLVKRTGEKVFLECVQDMDHENMFWYRQDPGLGLRLIYFSYDVKMKEKGDIPEGYSVSREKKERFSLILESASTNQTSMYLCASSRGNEKLFFGSGTQLSVL.